Each of the 2 T cell receptor beta chains below was sequenced from the same sample in a study of T cells after posttransplantation cyclophosphamide. Busulfan-fludarabine conditioning, marrow transplant, and cyclophosphamide on days +3 and +4 were administered. The assay was immunoSEQ multiplex PCR, and TCRdb's table has in-frame clones only and misses some. The sample has 35,000 to 40,000 clones; around 80% are singletons. The source material was CD4+ T cells sorted from blood, sampled approximately 2,000 days after a stem cell transplant with posttransplant cyclophosphamide. These receptors all stem from a female patient between 40 and 50 years old who received an allogeneic stem cell transplant from a related donor, was CMV-positive, and had no GVHD. Some T cells may have come from the graft donor.

The chain joins TRBV6-6 to TRBJ2-2; TRBD2 aligns across 8 bases. Trimming at V came to 11 bases and at J to 5 bases, leaving 13 bases not matched to a gene. Germline-derived CDR1 and CDR2 are MNHNY and SVGAGI (reference sequence). The CDR3 totals 15 residues. CDR3 nucleotides: TGTGCCTCTGAGCGGGGGCTTTTCGGAACCGGGGAGCTGTTTTTT. Protein product: CASERGLFGTGELFF.

This rearrangement joins TRBV12-5 to TRBJ2-1, with TRBD1 identical over 11 bases. Trimming cost V 7 bases and J 5 bases; bases outside gene matches: 13. This CDR3 has 17 residues. Germline CDR1 is LGHNT and CDR2 is FRNRAP. The CDR3 nucleotides read TGTGCTAGTGCCCTTACCCGGGGGACAGGGGGAAACAATGAGCAGTTCTTC. Residues: CASALTRGTGGNNEQFF.